Listed below are T cell receptor beta chains from one sample, sequenced in a study of T-cell memory formation after mild COVID-19. TCRdb re-called the 5' RACE reads through MiXCR, storing one row per CDR3 protein. Of fewer than 150,000 distinct CDR3 sequences in the sample, 13% to 15% were seen once. The sequenced sample consisted of PBMCs or a T cell subset sorted from them (not recorded which). All receptors derive from an adult woman who had mild COVID-19 (a few samples of this study predate the infection). Cell type and time point are not known. The CDR3 runs from the conserved cysteine through the conserved F or W. The D gene is left open where the match is weak. Only some rows state a clone size, as once, few, many or a class for expanded clones.

v_call: TRBV25-1
d_call: NA
clone_size: few
cdr3_aa: CAAEDITYEQYF

v_call: TRBV7-9
d_call: NA
clone_size: many
cdr3_aa: CASSLPPIQLPGANVLTF

v_call: TRBV7-9
d_call: TRBD1
clone_size: NA
cdr3_aa: CASSPPWDRGSTDTQYF

v_call: TRBV30
d_call: NA
clone_size: NA
cdr3_aa: CAWSVLGHEQYF

v_call: TRBV4-2
d_call: NA
clone_size: NA
cdr3_aa: CASSPANTGELFF

v_call: TRBV6-1
d_call: NA
clone_size: few
cdr3_aa: CASSDIEGGPQETQYF

v_call: TRBV4-1
d_call: NA
clone_size: few
cdr3_aa: CASSKWTDSNQPQHF

v_call: TRBV6-2/TRBV6-3
d_call: NA
clone_size: NA
cdr3_aa: CASSYLGDYNEQFF

v_call: TRBV20-1
d_call: NA
clone_size: few
cdr3_aa: CSARDVPGYYEQYF

v_call: TRBV7-9
d_call: NA
clone_size: NA
cdr3_aa: CASSPGYHEQYF

v_call: TRBV9
d_call: TRBD1
clone_size: few
cdr3_aa: CASSPQTGGIDEQYF

v_call: TRBV21-1
d_call: NA
clone_size: NA
cdr3_aa: CASSKEAFQETQYF

v_call: TRBV15
d_call: TRBD1
clone_size: NA
cdr3_aa: CATRGQGTAGELFF

v_call: TRBV5-1
d_call: TRBD1
clone_size: many
cdr3_aa: CASSSGTGGNYRTDTQYF

v_call: TRBV4-3
d_call: TRBD1
clone_size: few
cdr3_aa: CASSQGTGTRSPLHF

v_call: TRBV6-5
d_call: NA
clone_size: few
cdr3_aa: CASSRQDPGQFTDTQYF

v_call: TRBV7-9
d_call: NA
clone_size: NA
cdr3_aa: CASSHPLGGYGYTF

v_call: TRBV4-3
d_call: TRBD1
clone_size: few
cdr3_aa: CASSQEEQGVFGYTF

v_call: TRBV7-9
d_call: NA
clone_size: NA
cdr3_aa: CASSPYPQDEQYF

v_call: TRBV29-1
d_call: TRBD1
clone_size: NA
cdr3_aa: CSVEDSGTAYGYTF

v_call: TRBV10-3
d_call: TRBD1
clone_size: NA
cdr3_aa: CAIRDSGGRSYNEQFF

v_call: TRBV7-2
d_call: TRBD2
clone_size: many
cdr3_aa: CASSSGGFTDTQYF

v_call: TRBV5-1
d_call: NA
clone_size: NA
cdr3_aa: CASSYTGLYEQYF

v_call: TRBV6-6
d_call: TRBD1
clone_size: NA
cdr3_aa: CASSLTGFGDSPLHF

v_call: TRBV12-3/TRBV12-4
d_call: NA
clone_size: NA
cdr3_aa: CASSFLSTYEQYF

v_call: TRBV20-1
d_call: NA
clone_size: NA
cdr3_aa: CSVLDGSSYNEQFF

v_call: TRBV5-8
d_call: NA
clone_size: many
cdr3_aa: CASSLKSRRAYEQYF

v_call: TRBV9
d_call: NA
clone_size: few
cdr3_aa: CASSVGGEAEQPQHF

v_call: TRBV19
d_call: NA
clone_size: few
cdr3_aa: CASSPQGREQFF

v_call: TRBV6-1
d_call: NA
clone_size: few
cdr3_aa: CASSEALKWDIQPQHF

v_call: TRBV29-1
d_call: NA
clone_size: NA
cdr3_aa: CSVEVEEGVEQFF

v_call: TRBV7-9
d_call: NA
clone_size: few
cdr3_aa: CASSGTYYEQYF

v_call: TRBV7-6
d_call: TRBD1
clone_size: many
cdr3_aa: CASGQGDMEGTEAFF

v_call: TRBV7-2
d_call: TRBD2
clone_size: few
cdr3_aa: CASSLEQGGYEQYF

v_call: TRBV11-3
d_call: NA
clone_size: few
cdr3_aa: CASSLDLGVNTEAFF

v_call: TRBV6-2/TRBV6-3
d_call: TRBD1
clone_size: NA
cdr3_aa: CASSAQGKTYEQYF

v_call: TRBV4-1
d_call: NA
clone_size: NA
cdr3_aa: CASSAGQFLDTEAFF

v_call: TRBV6-2/TRBV6-3
d_call: TRBD1
clone_size: NA
cdr3_aa: CAIEDRADTGELFF

v_call: TRBV15
d_call: NA
clone_size: few
cdr3_aa: CATSRAGPGANVLTF

v_call: TRBV6-6
d_call: NA
clone_size: many
cdr3_aa: CASSTESNYGYTF

v_call: TRBV30
d_call: NA
clone_size: few
cdr3_aa: CAWTRYQARVGYTF

v_call: TRBV12-3/TRBV12-4
d_call: TRBD1
clone_size: many
cdr3_aa: CASSVAGQGKPTPFF

v_call: TRBV7-3
d_call: TRBD2
clone_size: NA
cdr3_aa: CASSAGLASWETQYF

v_call: TRBV14
d_call: NA
clone_size: few
cdr3_aa: CASSQEGRRGRSNSPLHF

v_call: TRBV12-3/TRBV12-4
d_call: NA
clone_size: many
cdr3_aa: CASSLGFGDEQFF

v_call: TRBV12-3/TRBV12-4
d_call: TRBD1
clone_size: once
cdr3_aa: CASSPVPGQGPNTEAFF

v_call: TRBV29-1
d_call: NA
clone_size: NA
cdr3_aa: CSVDGPSYNEQFF

v_call: TRBV7-6
d_call: NA
clone_size: NA
cdr3_aa: CASSFRTDYNEQFF

v_call: TRBV30
d_call: TRBD1
clone_size: few
cdr3_aa: CACRGQGTEAFF